Shown below are 17 T cell receptor beta chains from a single sample sequenced in a study of OX40 agonist ivuxolimab in advanced cancers. The library relied on the immunoSEQ multiplex PCR assay. TCRdb took this table from immuneACCESS and kept in-frame rearrangements with V and J called. Such tables lack part of the clones; where checked against another copy, unresolved V genes explain under half of the gap, and the rest is unexplained. The sample table contains about 82,000 clones; only one count was recorded for 90% to 95% of them. The ten largest clones take up 2% to 2.5% of the sample. The sequenced sample was CD4+ or CD8+ T cells sorted from blood, obtained in a trial of the OX40 agonist ivuxolimab. The receptors here all came from an adult with an advanced solid tumor such as melanoma, head and neck, liver or kidney cancer.

This chain connects TRBV19 to TRBJ2-5, with 9 bases matching TRBD2. This CDR3 comprises 19 residues. V shed 6 bases, J shed 2 bases, and the junction held 19 bases outside the gene matches. In germline, CDR1 is LNHDA, CDR2 SQIVND (reference sequence). DNA for the CDR3: TGTGCCAGTAGCCCGGTCGTTGGTGCGGGAGGGCTTTCTCAAGAGACCCAGTACTTC. Protein sequence: CASSPVVGAGGLSQETQYF. The full variable domain, its missing parts supplied by reference TRBV19 and TRBJ2-5, is DGGITQSPKYLFRKEGQNVTLSCEQNLNHDAMYWYRQDPGQGLRLIYYSQIVNDFQKGDIAEGYSVSREKKESFPLTVTSAQKNPTAFYLCASSPVVGAGGLSQETQYFGPGTRLLVL.

The rearrangement uses TRBV5-1 and TRBJ2-5; unclear D gene. Trimming cost V 7 bases and J 0 bases, with 10 bases left between them. Germline CDR1 is SGHRS and CDR2 is YFSETQ. The CDR3 sequence is 13 residues long. The CDR3 loop reads CASQVRDQETQYF. CDR3 in DNA: TGCGCCAGCCAAGTAAGGGACCAAGAGACCCAGTACTTC.

The rearrangement links TRBV5-1 to TRBJ2-5, with TRBD2 identical over 9 bases. V lost 0 bases to trimming and J lost 2 bases; unmatched junction nucleotides: 5. The CDR3 totals 16 residues. The germline gives CDR1 SGHRS, CDR2 YFSETQ. CDR3 protein: CASSLGLAEQQETQYF. The CDR3 DNA reads as TGCGCCAGCAGCTTGGGACTAGCGGAGCAGCAAGAGACCCAGTACTTC.

The chain combines TRBV7-3 with TRBJ2-1; 8 positions agree with TRBD2. J gave up 7 bases and V 5 bases, and 13 bases lay outside the gene matches. Germline CDR1 reads SGHTA; CDR2 reads FQGTGA. The CDR3 is 16 residues long. Here the CDR3 reads CASSPGVLAGRNEQFF. CDR3 nucleotide sequence: TGTGCCAGCAGCCCAGGGGTCCTAGCGGGTAGGAATGAGCAGTTCTTC.

The J gene is TRBJ2-1, the V gene TRBV14, with D uncertain. Germline-derived CDR1 and CDR2 are SGHDN and FVKESK. V was shortened by 5 bases and J by 6 bases, with 8 bases between the two germline ends. The CDR3 is made up of 12 amino acids. This CDR3 is CASSFRSNEQFF. The CDR3 DNA follows: TGTGCCAGCAGCTTCAGATCCAATGAGCAGTTCTTC.

The chain joins TRBV28 to TRBJ2-5, with 7 bases matching TRBD2. The ends lost 5 bases at V and 1 base at J; junction bases unmatched: 4. The germline V gene encodes CDR1 MDHEN and CDR2 SYDVKM. The CDR3 has 14 amino acids. The CDR3 region is CASSTGGSQETQYF. As DNA, the CDR3 is TGTGCCAGCAGTACGGGGGGTTCCCAAGAGACCCAGTACTTC.

The V and J genes are TRBV7-9 and TRBJ1-1; no firm D call. The CDR3 contains 16 residues. The V gene lost 5 bases and the J gene lost 3 bases, with 19 bases spanning the gap. The V gene's germline CDR1 is SEHNR and CDR2 FQNEAQ (reference sequence). The CDR3 DNA reads as TGTGCCAGCAGCCCTTATAGGACGGCGGTCGACACTGAAGCTTTCTTT. It translates to CASSPYRTAVDTEAFF.

The chain joins TRBV18 to TRBJ2-7, with no clear D. Trimming pared 2 bases from V and 6 bases from J, leaving 17 bases between. The CDR3 length is 15 residues. In germline, CDR1 is KGHSH, CDR2 LQKENI. CDR3 sequence reads: CASSPTAFQLSEQYF. CDR3 DNA: TGTGCCAGCTCACCAACAGCGTTTCAACTAAGCGAGCAGTACTTC.

The chain recombines TRBV6-6 with TRBJ2-3, with D uncertain. Trimming took 0 bases from V and 0 from J, leaving 4 bases between them. This CDR3 contains 14 residues. CDR1 is MNHNY and CDR2 is SVGAGI in the germline V gene (reference sequence). DNA for the CDR3: TGTGCCAGCAGTTACTCAGCGAGCACAGATACGCAGTATTTT. Protein sequence: CASSYSASTDTQYF.

The CDR3 DNA is TGCACCATTCGGACAGACCTTAACTATGGCTACACCTTC. Amino acids: CTIRTDLNYGYTF. The J gene is TRBJ1-2, the V gene TRBV29-1; the D gene is possibly TRBD1 (6 bases). Germline loops: CDR1 SQVTM, CDR2 ANQGSEA. The CDR3 length is 13 residues.

The V and J genes are TRBV19 and TRBJ2-3; tentative D call: TRBD2 (6 bases). CDR1 and CDR2 (germline): LNHDA, SQIVND (reference sequence). The V gene lost 6 bases and the J gene lost 2 bases, with 21 bases spanning the gap. The CDR3 totals 17 residues. CDR3 sequence reads: CASSPHRLGGITDTQYF. In DNA, the CDR3 is TGTGCCAGTAGCCCCCACCGACTGGGAGGCATCACAGATACGCAGTATTTT.

The chain couples TRBV5-6 to TRBJ1-2; tentatively, D is TRBD1 (5 bases). The V end lost 3 bases, the J end lost 5 bases, and 14 bases lay between the germline ends. The CDR3 consists of 14 residues. Germline V gives CDR1 SGHDT, CDR2 YYEEEE. CDR3 sequence (DNA): TGTGCCAGCAGCTACTCCGGGGGGGAATATGGCTACACCTTC. Translating it yields CASSYSGGEYGYTF. Together with reference TRBV5-6 and TRBJ1-2, the CDR3 gives the full variable domain: DAGVTQSPTHLIKTRGQQVTLRCSPKSGHDTVSWYQQALGQGPQFIFQYYEEEERQRGNFPDRFSGHQFPNYSSELNVNALLLGDSALYLCASSYSGGEYGYTFGSGTRLTVV.

The V call is TRBV5-1, the J call TRBJ2-1; D call uncertain. CDR3 length: 15 residues. V lost 0 bases and J lost 3, with 10 bases in between. From germline, CDR1 is SGHRS and CDR2 YFSETQ. CDR3 nucleotides: TGCGCCAGCAGCTTGGGGGTGGCTAACTACAATGAGCAGTTCTTC. This codes for CASSLGVANYNEQFF.

V and J are TRBV5-1 and TRBJ2-3, with TRBD2 matching over 10 bases. The CDR3 runs 19 residues. J was trimmed by 2 bases and V by 0 bases; bases with no gene match: 12. Germline V gene sequence: CDR1 SGHRS, CDR2 YFSETQ. The CDR3 reads CASSLGLAGVTSITDTQYF. The CDR3 bases are TGCGCCAGCAGCTTGGGCCTAGCGGGAGTCACGTCTATCACAGATACGCAGTATTTT.

This clone was seen a handful of times. In DNA, the CDR3 is TGTGCCAGCAGTTTAGGGCCCAGGAATGAGCAGTTCTTC. This encodes CASSLGPRNEQFF. The J gene is TRBJ2-1, the V gene TRBV28; unclear D gene. The ends were cut back, 2 bases at V and 7 bases at J, with 9 bases in the middle. The V gene's germline CDR1 is MDHEN and CDR2 SYDVKM. The CDR3 totals 13 residues. Filled out from reference TRBV28 and TRBJ2-1, the complete variable domain reads DVKVTQSSRYLVKRTGEKVFLECVQDMDHENMFWYRQDPGLGLRLIYFSYDVKMKEKGDIPEGYSVSREKKERFSLILESASTNQTSMYLCASSLGPRNEQFFGPGTRLTVL.

The chain uses TRBV5-1 and TRBJ2-7; weak D call: TRBD1 (6 bases). This CDR3 is 14 amino acids long. Germline V gene data show CDR1 as SGHRS and CDR2 as YFSETQ. V was trimmed by 0 bases and J by 5 bases, leaving 12 bases between them. CDR3 in amino acids: CASSLGQAFDEQYF. In DNA form, the CDR3 reads TGCGCCAGCAGCTTGGGACAGGCCTTCGACGAGCAGTACTTC. The whole variable domain, filled in from reference TRBV5-1 and TRBJ2-7, reads KAGVTQTPRYLIKTRGQQVTLSCSPISGHRSVSWYQQTPGQGLQFLFEYFSETQRNKGNFPGRFSGRQFSNSRSEMNVSTLELGDSALYLCASSLGQAFDEQYFGPGTRLTVT.

The V gene is TRBV11-2, the J gene TRBJ2-6, with a weak D call TRBD1 (5 bases). Per germline, CDR1 SGHAT and CDR2 FQNNGV. The CDR3 runs to 16 residues. Trimming took 5 bases from V and 4 from J, leaving 15 bases between them. The CDR3 is CASSGQGLVGANVLTF. The CDR3 DNA reads TGTGCCAGCAGCGGGCAGGGATTAGTCGGGGCCAACGTCCTGACTTTC.